Detailed here is one T cell receptor beta chain. The antigen is unknown. Healthy individuals of Caucasian origin from Russia, aged about 6 to 90, served as donors. Each donor had approximately 10 milliliters of peripheral blood drawn. This sample stems from a study of blood T cells in healthy people across ages. General study results and limits: Observed TCR beta diversity per million T cells went down as age went up. This fall followed a roughly linear course with age. Naive T cell percentage by flow cytometry tracked strongly with beta diversity.

Alongside a J-beta primer mix, a sample-barcoded 5' primer served in a second PCR lasting about 7 to 11 cycles. MiXCR, applied by TCRdb to the 5' RACE reads, yields one record per CDR3 protein. This sample yields hundreds of thousands of distinct CDR3 sequences, of which around 20% are seen a single time; roughly 3.9% belongs to the top ten. The source of this sequence is a man between 65 and 79 years old in good health. The sequenced sample consisted of blood.

In nucleotides, the CDR3 is TGCGCCAGCAGCTTGGTGCGGGGCTCCTCTTCCTACGAGCAGTACTTC. Its protein is CASSLVRGSSSYEQYF. The chain recombines TRBV5-1 with TRBJ2-5; TRBD2 might be the D (6 bases). The J call may not be correct, given that the DNA end is closer to TRBJ2-7. The V gene's germline CDR1 is SGHRS and CDR2 YFSETQ. The CDR3 covers 16 residues.